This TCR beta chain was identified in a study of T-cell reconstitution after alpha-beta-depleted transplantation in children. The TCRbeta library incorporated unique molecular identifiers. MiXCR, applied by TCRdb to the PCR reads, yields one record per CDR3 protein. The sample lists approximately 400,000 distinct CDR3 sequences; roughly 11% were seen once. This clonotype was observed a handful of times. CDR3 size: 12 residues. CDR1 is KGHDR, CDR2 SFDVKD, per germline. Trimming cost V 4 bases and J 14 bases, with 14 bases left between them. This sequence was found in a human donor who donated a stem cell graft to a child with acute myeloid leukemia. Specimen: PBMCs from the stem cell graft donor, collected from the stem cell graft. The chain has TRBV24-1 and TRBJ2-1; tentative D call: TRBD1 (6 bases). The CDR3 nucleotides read TGTGCCACCAGTGAATCAGGGGTTTCTAAGTTCTTC. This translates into CATSESGVSKFF.